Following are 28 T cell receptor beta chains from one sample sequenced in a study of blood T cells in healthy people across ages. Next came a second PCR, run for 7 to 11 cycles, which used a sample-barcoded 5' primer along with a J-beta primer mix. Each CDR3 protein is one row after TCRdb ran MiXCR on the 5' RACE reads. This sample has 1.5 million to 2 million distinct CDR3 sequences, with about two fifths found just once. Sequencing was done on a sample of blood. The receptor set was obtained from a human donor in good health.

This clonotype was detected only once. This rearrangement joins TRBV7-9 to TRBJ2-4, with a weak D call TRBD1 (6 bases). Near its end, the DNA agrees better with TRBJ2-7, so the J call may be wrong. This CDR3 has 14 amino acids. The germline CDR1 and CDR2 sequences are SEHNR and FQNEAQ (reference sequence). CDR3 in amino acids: CASSTKDSPYEQYF. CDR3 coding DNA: TGTGCCAGCAGCACTAAGGACAGCCCCTACGAGCAGTACTTC.

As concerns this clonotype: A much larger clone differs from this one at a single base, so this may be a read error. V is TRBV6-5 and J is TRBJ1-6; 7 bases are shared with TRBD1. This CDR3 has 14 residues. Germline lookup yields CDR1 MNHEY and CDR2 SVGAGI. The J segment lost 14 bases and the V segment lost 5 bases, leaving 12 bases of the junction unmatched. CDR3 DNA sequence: TGTGCCAGCAGTAACCGACAGGGCCAGACATCCCTCCACTTT. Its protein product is CASSNRQGQTSLHF.

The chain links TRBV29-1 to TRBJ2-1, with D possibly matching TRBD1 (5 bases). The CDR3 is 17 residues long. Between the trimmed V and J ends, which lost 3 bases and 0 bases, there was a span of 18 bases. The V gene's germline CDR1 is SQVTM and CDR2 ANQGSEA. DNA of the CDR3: TGCAGCGTTGAGCTTATAGGGCAGGGAAGCTCCTACAATGAGCAGTTCTTC. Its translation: CSVELIGQGSSYNEQFF.

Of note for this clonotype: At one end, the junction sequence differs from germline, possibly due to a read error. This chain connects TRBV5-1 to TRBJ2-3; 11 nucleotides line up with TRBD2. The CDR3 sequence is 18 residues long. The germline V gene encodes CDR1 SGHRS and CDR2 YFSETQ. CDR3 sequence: CASSLLFLAGGSTDMQYF. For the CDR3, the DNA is TGCGCCAGCAGCTTGTTATTTCTAGCGGGGGGAAGCACAGATATGCAGTATTTT.

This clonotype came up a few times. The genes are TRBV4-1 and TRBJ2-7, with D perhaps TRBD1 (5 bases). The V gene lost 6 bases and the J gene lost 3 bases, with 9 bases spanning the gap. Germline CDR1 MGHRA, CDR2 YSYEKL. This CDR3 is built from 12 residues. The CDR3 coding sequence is TGCGCCAGCAGGGACGACAGCTACGAGCAGTACTTC. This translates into CASRDDSYEQYF.

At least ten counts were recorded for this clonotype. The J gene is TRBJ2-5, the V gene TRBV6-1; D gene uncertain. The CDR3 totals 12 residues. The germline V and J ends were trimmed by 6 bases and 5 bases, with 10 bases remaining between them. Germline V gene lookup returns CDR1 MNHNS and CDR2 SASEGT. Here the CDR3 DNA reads TGTGCCAGCAGCCGTGGGATCGAGACCCAGTACTTC. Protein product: CASSRGIETQYF.

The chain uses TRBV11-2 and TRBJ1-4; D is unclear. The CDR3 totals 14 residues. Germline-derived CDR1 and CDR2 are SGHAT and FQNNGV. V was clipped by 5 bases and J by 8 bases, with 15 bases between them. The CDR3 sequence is CASSPSGGGEKLFF. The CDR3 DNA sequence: TGTGCCAGCAGCCCCAGTGGAGGAGGAGAAAAACTGTTTTTT.

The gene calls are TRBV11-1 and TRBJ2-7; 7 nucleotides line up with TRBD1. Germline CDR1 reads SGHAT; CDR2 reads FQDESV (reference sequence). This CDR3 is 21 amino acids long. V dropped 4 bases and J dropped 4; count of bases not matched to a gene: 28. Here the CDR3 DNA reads TGTGCCAGCAGCTCTGTGGATTCCGGAACACCCCCGGGACAGAGTTTTTACGAGCAGTACTTC. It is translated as CASSSVDSGTPPGQSFYEQYF.

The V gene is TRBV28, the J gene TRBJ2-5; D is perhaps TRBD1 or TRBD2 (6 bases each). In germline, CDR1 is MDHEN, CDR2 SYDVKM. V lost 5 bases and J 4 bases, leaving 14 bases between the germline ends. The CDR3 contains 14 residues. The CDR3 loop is CASSATGAVETQYF. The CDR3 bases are TGTGCCAGCAGTGCGACGGGGGCAGTAGAGACCCAGTACTTC.

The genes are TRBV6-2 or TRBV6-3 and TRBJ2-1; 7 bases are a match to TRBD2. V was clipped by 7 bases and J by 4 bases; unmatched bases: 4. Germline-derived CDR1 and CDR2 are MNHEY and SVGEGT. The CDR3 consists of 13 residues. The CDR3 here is CASTWDYYNEQFF. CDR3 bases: TGTGCCAGCACCTGGGACTATTACAATGAGCAGTTCTTC.

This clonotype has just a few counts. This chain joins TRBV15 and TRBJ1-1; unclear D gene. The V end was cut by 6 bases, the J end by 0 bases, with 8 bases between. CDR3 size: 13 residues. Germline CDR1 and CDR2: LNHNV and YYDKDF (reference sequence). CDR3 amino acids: CATRARVNTEAFF. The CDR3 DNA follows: TGTGCCACCAGAGCAAGGGTGAACACTGAAGCTTTCTTT.

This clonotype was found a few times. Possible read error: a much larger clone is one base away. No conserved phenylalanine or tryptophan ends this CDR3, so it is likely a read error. For the CDR3, the DNA is TGTGCCAGCAGTTTCTACCGGGACAGGTACAACAATGAGCAGTTCCTC. This gives the protein CASSFYRDRYNNEQFL. The chain recombines TRBV6-6 with TRBJ2-1; 8 bases line up with TRBD1. The CDR3 runs 16 residues. Losses at the gene ends were 4 bases for V and 5 bases for J; bases not matched to a gene: 10. CDR1 is MNHNY, CDR2 SVGAGI, per germline (reference sequence).

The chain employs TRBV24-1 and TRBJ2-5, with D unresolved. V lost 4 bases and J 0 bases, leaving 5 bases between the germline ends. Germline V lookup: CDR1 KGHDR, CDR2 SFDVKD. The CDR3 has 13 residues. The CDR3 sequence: CATSDRHQETQYF. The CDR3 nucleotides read TGTGCCACCAGTGACCGGCACCAAGAGACCCAGTACTTC.

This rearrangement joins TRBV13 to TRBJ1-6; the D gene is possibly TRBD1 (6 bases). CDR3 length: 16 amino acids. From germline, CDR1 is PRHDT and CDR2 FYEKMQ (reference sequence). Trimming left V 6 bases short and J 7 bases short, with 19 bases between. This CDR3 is CASRLTGRVRNSPLHF. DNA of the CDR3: TGTGCCAGCAGACTTACAGGGCGGGTCAGGAATTCACCCCTCCACTTT.

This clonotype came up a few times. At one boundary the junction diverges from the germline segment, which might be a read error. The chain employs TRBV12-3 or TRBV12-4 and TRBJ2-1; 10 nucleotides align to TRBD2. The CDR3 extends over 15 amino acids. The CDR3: CASRLAGGRYNEQFF. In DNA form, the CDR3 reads TGTGCCAGCAGATTAGCGGGGGGCCGCTACAATGAGCAGTTCTTC.

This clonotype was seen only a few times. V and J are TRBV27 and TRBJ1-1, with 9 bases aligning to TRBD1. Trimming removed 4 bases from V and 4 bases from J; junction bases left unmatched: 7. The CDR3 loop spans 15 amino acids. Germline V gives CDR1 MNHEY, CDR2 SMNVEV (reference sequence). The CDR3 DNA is TGTGCCAGCAGTTCCCCACAGGGGGCGGGCACTGAAGCTTTCTTT. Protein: CASSSPQGAGTEAFF.

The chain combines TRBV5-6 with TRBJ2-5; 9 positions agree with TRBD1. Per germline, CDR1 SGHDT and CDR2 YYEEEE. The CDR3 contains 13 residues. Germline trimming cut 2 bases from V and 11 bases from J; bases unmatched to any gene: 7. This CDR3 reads CASSFADRGRQYF. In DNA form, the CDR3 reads TGTGCCAGCAGCTTCGCGGACAGGGGAAGGCAGTACTTC. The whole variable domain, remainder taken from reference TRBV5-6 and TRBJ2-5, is DAGVTQSPTHLIKTRGQQVTLRCSPKSGHDTVSWYQQALGQGPQFIFQYYEEEERQRGNFPDRFSGHQFPNYSSELNVNALLLGDSALYLCASSFADRGRQYFGPGTRLLVL.

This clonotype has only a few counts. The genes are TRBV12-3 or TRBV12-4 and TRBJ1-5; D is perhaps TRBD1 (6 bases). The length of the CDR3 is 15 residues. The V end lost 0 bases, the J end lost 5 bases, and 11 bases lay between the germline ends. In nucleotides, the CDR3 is TGTGCCAGCAGTTTAGCGGGGACATCTTATCAGCCCCAGCATTTT. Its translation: CASSLAGTSYQPQHF.

The CDR3 is CASSPDVVSGYTF. CDR3 nucleotide sequence: TGTGCCAGCAGCCCCGACGTGGTTTCTGGCTACACCTTC. The V call is TRBV14, the J call TRBJ1-2, with D unresolved. The CDR3 runs 13 residues. In germline, CDR1 is SGHDN, CDR2 FVKESK. Trimming shortened V by 4 bases and J by 7 bases, and 13 bases separated the two germline ends.

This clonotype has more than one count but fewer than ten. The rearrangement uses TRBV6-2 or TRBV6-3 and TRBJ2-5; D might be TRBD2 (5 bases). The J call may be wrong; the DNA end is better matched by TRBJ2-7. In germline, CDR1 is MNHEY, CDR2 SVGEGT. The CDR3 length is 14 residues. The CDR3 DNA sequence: TGTGCCAGCAGCTGGGAGCTTCCAAGCTACGAGCAGTACTTC. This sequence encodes CASSWELPSYEQYF.

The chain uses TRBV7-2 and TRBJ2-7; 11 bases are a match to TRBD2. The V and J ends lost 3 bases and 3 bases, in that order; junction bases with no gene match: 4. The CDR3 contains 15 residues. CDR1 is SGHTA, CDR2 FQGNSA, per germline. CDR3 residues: CASSLTSGVHYEQYF. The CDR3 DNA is TGTGCCAGCAGCTTGACTAGCGGGGTCCACTACGAGCAGTACTTC.

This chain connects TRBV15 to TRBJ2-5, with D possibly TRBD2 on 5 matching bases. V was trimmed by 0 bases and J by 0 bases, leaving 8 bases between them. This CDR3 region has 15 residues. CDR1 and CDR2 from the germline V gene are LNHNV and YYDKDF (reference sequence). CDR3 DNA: TGTGCCACCAGCAGAGAACGCGGGTACCAAGAGACCCAGTACTTC. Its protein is CATSRERGYQETQYF.

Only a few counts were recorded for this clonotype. The CDR3 DNA sequence: TGTGCCAGCAGCGTAGAGCCAGTGGGCAGTCCGAACACTGAAGCTTTCTTT. Translation: CASSVEPVGSPNTEAFF. J is TRBJ1-1 and V is TRBV9; D is undetermined. The CDR3 runs to 17 residues. Trimming stripped 0 bases from V and 1 base from J, with 16 bases between. Germline-derived CDR1 and CDR2 are SGDLS and YYNGEE.

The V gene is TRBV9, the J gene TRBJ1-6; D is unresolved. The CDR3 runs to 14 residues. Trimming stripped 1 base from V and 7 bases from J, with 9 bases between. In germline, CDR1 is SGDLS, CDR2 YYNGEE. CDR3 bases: TGTGCCAGCAGCGTAAGGCAGAACAATTCACCCCTCCACTTT. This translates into CASSVRQNNSPLHF.

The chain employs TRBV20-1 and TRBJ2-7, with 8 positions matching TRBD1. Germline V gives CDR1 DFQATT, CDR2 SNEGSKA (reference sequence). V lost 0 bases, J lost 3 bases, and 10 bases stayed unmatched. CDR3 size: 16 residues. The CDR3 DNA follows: TGCAGTGCTAGAGATAGGAGTCAGGGGGCCTTCTACGAGCAGTACTTC. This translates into CSARDRSQGAFYEQYF.

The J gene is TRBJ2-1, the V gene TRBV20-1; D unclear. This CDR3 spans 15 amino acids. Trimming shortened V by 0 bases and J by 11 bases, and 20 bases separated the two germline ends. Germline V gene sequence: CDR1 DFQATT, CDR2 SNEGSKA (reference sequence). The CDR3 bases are TGCAGTGCTAGAGATTCGAAGAGTCCCCAGGATAAGCAGTTCTTC. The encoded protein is CSARDSKSPQDKQFF.

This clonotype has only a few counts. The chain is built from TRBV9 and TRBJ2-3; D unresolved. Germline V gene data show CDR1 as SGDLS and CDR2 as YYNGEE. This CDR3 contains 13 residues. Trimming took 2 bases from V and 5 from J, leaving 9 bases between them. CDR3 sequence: CASSVRSLDTQYF. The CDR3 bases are TGTGCCAGCAGCGTCAGGAGCTTAGATACGCAGTATTTT.

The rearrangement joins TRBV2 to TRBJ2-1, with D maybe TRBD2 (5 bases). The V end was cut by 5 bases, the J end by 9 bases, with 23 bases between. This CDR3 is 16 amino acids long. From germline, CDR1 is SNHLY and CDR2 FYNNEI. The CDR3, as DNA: TGTGCCAGCAGTCCAGCCAGAGTTGGAATCCGGGGTGAGCAGTTCTTC. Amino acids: CASSPARVGIRGEQFF.